This is a list of T cell receptor beta chains from one sample in a study of metastatic and nonmetastatic thyroid tumors. Through MiXCR, TCRdb re-clonotyped the PCR reads. The table shows tens of thousands of clones, with approximately 51% occurring only once. The specimen was tumor tissue. The receptors here all came from a male donor with papillary thyroid cancer or a benign thyroid nodule (not recorded which). Some clones in this sample may be carry-over from other donors' samples. CDR3s include the opening cysteine and the closing phenylalanine or tryptophan. Each record gives: V gene, CDR3 length, CDR3 protein.

TRBV18,16,CASSPPRLAGGYEQYF
TRBV27,14,CASRVSFGSTEAFF
TRBV12-3/TRBV12-4,17,CACSFLKPGGIYNEQFF
TRBV7-9,15,CASSLDGGNGNTIYF
TRBV20-1,15,CSASLLHQTLDEQFF
TRBV27,16,CASGDWQLLAKNIQYF
TRBV12-5,11,CASANSYGYTF
TRBV6-6,16,CASSYSNPGTGSPLHF
TRBV28,17,CASSLGSSGPSNQPQHF
TRBV11-1,18,CASSLVPGGWVDTGELFF
TRBV7-8,17,CASSARLAGGWVDTQYF
TRBV6-1,18,CASSEALRQATWGTEAFF
TRBV19,15,CASSPWTGRDYGYTF
TRBV19,11,CASGQTGELFF
TRBV3-1,13,CASSRQGGGEAFF
TRBV4-1,14,CASSQDLGPVEQYF
TRBV27,14,CASTGAGGSYEQYF
TRBV20-1,14,CSATSGGEGNEQFF
TRBV20-1,19,CSARGAQGPAGGPTDTQYF
TRBV2,10,CASSWPEQFF
TRBV28,18,CASSLGLAGRKGGNEQFF
TRBV30,13,CAWSGTKSYEQYF
TRBV11-3,14,CASSLDGAGIEQFF